Each of the 2 T cell receptor beta chains below was sequenced from the same sample in a study of OX40 agonist ivuxolimab in advanced cancers. The repertoire was sequenced with immunoSEQ multiplex PCR; TCRdb's copy has only in-frame clones and lacks some. The sample shows some 62,000 clones, almost 85% of them seen only once. Sample: CD4+ or CD8+ T cells sorted from blood, taken in a trial of the OX40 agonist ivuxolimab. Receptors were obtained from an adult with an advanced solid tumor such as melanoma, head and neck, liver or kidney cancer.

CDR3 sequence reads: CATSARRQTHEQYF. CDR3 DNA: TGTGCCACCAGCGCTCGCCGGCAGACCCACGAGCAGTACTTC. The V gene is TRBV15, the J gene TRBJ2-7; D unclear. The V gene lost 5 bases and the J gene lost 5 bases, with 16 bases spanning the gap. Looked up from germline, CDR1 is LNHNV and CDR2 is YYDKDF (reference sequence). There are 14 residues in the CDR3.

This chain joins TRBV6-5 and TRBJ1-3, with 7 bases matching TRBD1. Germline CDR1 is MNHEY and CDR2 is SVGAGI. The CDR3 spans 16 residues. The trim removed 0 bases at V and 3 bases at J, leaving 5 bases unmatched. This chain's CDR3 is CASSYSKRGLGNTIYF. In DNA form, the CDR3 reads TGTGCCAGCAGTTACTCGAAGAGGGGGCTTGGAAACACCATATATTTT.